The next 21 T cell receptor beta chains were all read from a single sample in a study of T cells after yellow fever vaccination. TCRdb itself ran the 5' RACE reads through MiXCR, one entry per CDR3 protein. The sample comprises about 500,000 distinct CDR3 sequences, around a sixth of which are singletons, and roughly 17% rests with the top ten. This specimen was PBMCs, taken around 5 days after the first yellow fever vaccination. The receptors were sampled from a man aged 18 to 29 who received the YFV17D yellow fever vaccine.

The chain is built from TRBV5-1 and TRBJ2-5, with TRBD1 identical over 7 bases. Germline V gene lookup returns CDR1 SGHRS and CDR2 YFSETQ. This CDR3 has 13 residues. The junction had 7 bases not matched to a gene; V was cut back by 6 bases and J by 5 bases. The CDR3 DNA sequence: TGCGCCAGCAACAGACAGGGTGGGGAGACCCAGTACTTC. Protein product: CASNRQGGETQYF.

This clonotype occurred a few times. In nucleotides, the CDR3 is TGTGCCAGCAGATCACGAAGGGGGAAAGTAACAGATACGCAGTATTTT. This translates into CASRSRRGKVTDTQYF. V gene TRBV28 combines with J gene TRBJ2-3, with D maybe TRBD1 (6 bases). Trimming shortened V by 6 bases and J by 3 bases, and 19 bases separated the two germline ends. Germline V CDR1 and CDR2: MDHEN, SYDVKM. The CDR3 length is 16 residues.

V is TRBV24-1 and J is TRBJ2-3; D possibly corresponds to TRBD1 (6 bases). Germline V gene lookup returns CDR1 KGHDR and CDR2 SFDVKD. The length of the CDR3 is 15 residues. V was pared by 4 bases and J by 3 bases, with 13 bases between. CDR3: CATSDPTGLTDTQYF. In DNA, the CDR3 is TGTGCCACCAGTGACCCGACAGGACTTACAGATACGCAGTATTTT.

This clonotype was detected once. The chain employs TRBV9 and TRBJ1-4; 7 nucleotides align to TRBD1. This CDR3 spans 14 amino acids. With V trimmed by 5 bases and J by 8 bases, 9 bases remained unmatched. Germline CDR1 SGDLS, CDR2 YYNGEE. CDR3 bases: TGTGCCAGCAGTGATGCAGGGGGAGAGGAAAAACTGTTTTTT. Residues: CASSDAGGEEKLFF.

Only a few counts were recorded for this clonotype. The chain employs TRBV18 and TRBJ2-2, with D possibly TRBD2 on 5 matching bases. From germline, CDR1 is KGHSH and CDR2 LQKENI. The CDR3 sequence is 17 residues long. Trimming removed 0 bases from V and 6 bases from J, with 17 bases in between. CDR3 sequence: CASSPPVRVQLPGELFF. The CDR3 bases are TGTGCCAGCTCACCACCAGTGAGGGTCCAACTCCCCGGGGAGCTGTTTTTT.

This clonotype came up a few times. The genes are TRBV20-1 and TRBJ1-4, with 9 positions matching TRBD1. The CDR3 contains 13 residues. V dropped 6 bases and J dropped 7; count of bases not matched to a gene: 6. Germline V gene sequence: CDR1 DFQATT, CDR2 SNEGSKA (reference sequence). The CDR3 sequence is CSARDREFEKLFF. The CDR3 region has the DNA TGCAGTGCCAGGGACAGGGAGTTTGAAAAACTGTTTTTT.

The chain uses TRBV6-6 and TRBJ1-1; D remains unclear. The CDR3 contains 13 residues. Trimming removed 11 bases at V and 4 bases at J, with 17 bases between. Looked up from germline, CDR1 is MNHNY and CDR2 is SVGAGI (reference sequence). CDR3 nucleotides: TGTGCCGTCCGAAGTCAGTTGGGCACTGAAGCTTTCTTT. Translating it yields CAVRSQLGTEAFF.

The chain carries TRBV11-1 and TRBJ2-5; D not certain. Deletions cut 2 bases from V and 0 bases from J, with 10 bases between. The CDR3 totals 15 residues. CDR1 and CDR2 from the germline V gene are SGHAT and FQDESV (reference sequence). CDR3 nucleotides: TGTGCCAGCAGCTTACGGTACAGAGACCAAGAGACCCAGTACTTC. Protein sequence: CASSLRYRDQETQYF. The full variable domain, with the rest looked up from reference TRBV11-1 and TRBJ2-5, is EAEVAQSPRYKITEKSQAVAFWCDPISGHATLYWYRQILGQGPELLVQFQDESVVDDSQLPKDRFSAERLKGVDSTLKIQPAELGDSAMYLCASSLRYRDQETQYFGPGTRLLVL.

This clonotype was observed a few times. The chain couples TRBV20-1 to TRBJ1-6; 7 positions match TRBD1. J gave up 10 bases and V 3 bases, and 9 bases lay outside the gene matches. The CDR3 extends over 14 amino acids. From germline, CDR1 is DFQATT and CDR2 SNEGSKA (reference sequence). The CDR3: CSARVDREGSPLHF. DNA of the CDR3: TGCAGTGCTAGGGTAGACAGGGAAGGCTCACCCCTCCACTTT.

There are many counts of this clonotype. The rearrangement joins TRBV7-6 to TRBJ1-1, with TRBD1 matching over 9 bases. This CDR3 region has 15 residues. The germline V gene encodes CDR1 SGHVS and CDR2 FNYEAQ. V was clipped by 5 bases and J by 0 bases; unmatched bases: 4. The DNA for the CDR3 is TGTGCCAGCAGCACCTACAGGGGGCTGAACACTGAAGCTTTCTTT. It specifies CASSTYRGLNTEAFF.

The J gene is TRBJ1-4, the V gene TRBV7-2, with TRBD1 as a possible D gene (6 bases). In germline, CDR1 is SGHTA, CDR2 FQGNSA. The ends were cut back, 4 bases at V and 1 base at J, with 13 bases in the middle. The CDR3 is 16 residues long. CDR3 nucleotides: TGTGCCAGCAGCTGGGGGGCACAGGGAACTAATGAAAAACTGTTTTTT. Translation gives CASSWGAQGTNEKLFF.

The V gene is TRBV3-1, the J gene TRBJ1-6; no firm D call. Germline V gives CDR1 LGHDT, CDR2 YNNKEL (reference sequence). V dropped 1 base and J dropped 9 bases, with 10 bases sitting between them. The CDR3 extends over 14 amino acids. The CDR3 sequence: CASSQGGFGSPLHF. The CDR3 region has the DNA TGTGCCAGCAGCCAAGGCGGATTCGGTTCACCCCTCCACTTT.

This clonotype has just a few counts. The V and J genes are TRBV5-1 and TRBJ1-6, with D hard to call. Deletions cut 0 bases from V and 7 bases from J, with 11 bases between. Germline CDR1 reads SGHRS; CDR2 reads YFSETQ. The CDR3 contains 15 residues. The DNA of the CDR3 is TGCGCCAGCAGCTTGGCATCCGTTCAGAATTCACCCCTCCACTTT. Its protein product is CASSLASVQNSPLHF. The complete variable domain, with remaining parts taken from reference TRBV5-1 and TRBJ1-6, reads KAGVTQTPRYLIKTRGQQVTLSCSPISGHRSVSWYQQTPGQGLQFLFEYFSETQRNKGNFPGRFSGRQFSNSRSEMNVSTLELGDSALYLCASSLASVQNSPLHFGNGTRLTVT.

The chain links TRBV2 to TRBJ1-1; D unclear. Germline assignment: CDR1 SNHLY and CDR2 FYNNEI. Trimming removed 6 bases at V and 5 bases at J, with 7 bases between. The CDR3 has 11 residues. CDR3 residues: CASRVWTEAFF. The CDR3 DNA follows: TGTGCCAGCAGGGTATGGACTGAAGCTTTCTTT.

This clonotype showed up just a few times. This rearrangement joins TRBV18 to TRBJ1-2, with 7 bases matching TRBD1. The junction had 6 bases not matched to a gene; V was cut back by 5 bases and J by 3 bases. The CDR3 has 14 residues. Germline CDR1 KGHSH, CDR2 LQKENI. The CDR3 region has the DNA TGTGCCAGCTCATCATGGACAGGAGACTATGGCTACACCTTC. Amino acids: CASSSWTGDYGYTF.

Many counts were recorded for this clonotype. J is TRBJ2-3 and V is TRBV28, with D uncertain. The CDR3 has 12 amino acids. The V and J ends lost 3 bases and 1 base respectively, with 2 bases between them. From germline, CDR1 is MDHEN and CDR2 SYDVKM. CDR3 sequence (DNA): TGTGCCAGCAGTTTGCGCACAGATACGCAGTATTTT. Translated, it gives CASSLRTDTQYF.

With respect to this clonotype: The junction differs from germline at one of its ends, possibly a read error. V gene TRBV19 combines with J gene TRBJ1-4; 7 bases are a match to TRBD1. This CDR3 contains 13 residues. Germline-derived CDR1 and CDR2 are LNHDA and SQIVND (reference sequence). CDR3 bases: TGTGCCAGTAGTAGACAGGGAACGGCTGAACTGTCTTTT. Protein: CASSRQGTAELSF.

In nucleotides, the CDR3 is TGTGCCAGTAGTCATCGTGAGTTGAGGAACACTGAAGCTTTCTTT. It yields the protein CASSHRELRNTEAFF. V is TRBV19 and J is TRBJ1-1; D remains ambiguous. This CDR3 has 15 amino acids. V was pared by 5 bases and J by 1 base, with 14 bases between. Germline assignment: CDR1 LNHDA and CDR2 SQIVND (reference sequence).

The rearrangement uses TRBV4-1 and TRBJ1-6, with D perhaps matching TRBD1 (6 bases). V lost 6 bases and J 6 bases, leaving 18 bases between the germline ends. Germline CDR1 and CDR2: MGHRA and YSYEKL. The CDR3 is made up of 16 amino acids. CDR3 region: CASSPEGGRGNSPLHF. CDR3 nucleotides: TGCGCCAGCAGTCCTGAAGGGGGGCGAGGTAATTCACCCCTCCACTTT.

J is TRBJ1-3 and V is TRBV20-1, with 7 bases fitting TRBD1. The CDR3 length is 13 residues. The germline V gene has CDR1 DFQATT and CDR2 SNEGSKA (reference sequence). Trimming removed 5 bases from V and 6 bases from J; junction bases left unmatched: 7. The CDR3 loop is CSARDSKQNTIYF. The CDR3 DNA follows: TGCAGTGCTCGGGACAGCAAACAAAACACCATATATTTT.

V is TRBV18 and J is TRBJ2-7; the D gene is possibly TRBD2 (6 bases). CDR3 length: 13 residues. Germline V gives CDR1 KGHSH, CDR2 LQKENI. The ends were cut back, 5 bases at V and 2 bases at J, with 10 bases in the middle. The CDR3 is CASSGGAAYEQYV. DNA for the CDR3: TGTGCCAGCTCAGGAGGGGCCGCCTACGAGCAGTACGTC.